The 10 T cell receptor beta chains given below trace back to one sample, sequenced in a study of graft-versus-host responses after intestinal transplantation. The table came from immunoSEQ multiplex PCR; TCRdb's copy has only in-frame clones and leaves some out. In the table there are 60,000 to 80,000 clones, about 90% of which are singletons. No antigen has been assigned to these receptors. Source: unstimulated CD8+ T cells sorted from spleen or lymph node cells, taken before intestinal transplant. Receptor source: a human donor who received an intestinal transplant.

This clone was detected only a few times. V usage is TRBV7-3 and J usage is TRBJ2-2; TRBD1 aligns across 8 bases. After removal of 5 bases from V and 4 bases from J, the junction contained 6 bases not matched to a gene. The CDR3 contains 15 residues. Germline V gene sequence: CDR1 SGHTA, CDR2 FQGTGA. In DNA form, the CDR3 reads TGTGCCAGCAGCCCACGGACAGGGCCCACCGGGGAGCTGTTTTTT. As protein: CASSPRTGPTGELFF. The whole variable domain, filled in from reference TRBV7-3 and TRBJ2-2, reads GAGVSQTPSNKVTEKGKYVELRCDPISGHTALYWYRQSLGQGPEFLIYFQGTGAADDSGLPNDRFFAVRPEGSVSTLKIQRTERGDSAVYLCASSPRTGPTGELFFGEGSRLTVL.

CDR3 DNA: TGCGCCAGCAGCCGTGGACAATACACTGAAGCTTTCTTT. Protein sequence: CASSRGQYTEAFF. The chain joins TRBV5-1 to TRBJ1-1, with a tentative D call TRBD1 (5 bases). The V gene's germline CDR1 is SGHRS and CDR2 YFSETQ. The CDR3 extends over 13 amino acids. The V end was cut by 4 bases, the J end by 3 bases, with 10 bases between.

J is TRBJ2-1 and V is TRBV27; D might be TRBD2 (6 bases). Germline CDR1 MNHEY, CDR2 SMNVEV (reference sequence). CDR3 size: 12 residues. V was cut by 5 bases and J by 10 bases, with 12 bases left in between. CDR3 sequence: CASSGGTPEQFF. Written as DNA, the CDR3 is TGTGCCAGCAGTGGAGGGACTCCAGAGCAGTTCTTC.

The CDR3 DNA reads TGTGCCAGCAGTGAATCCCCACCTCGGGACGAGCAGTACTTC. It encodes CASSESPPRDEQYF. The V and J genes are TRBV2 and TRBJ2-7, with unresolved D. Germline CDR1 SNHLY, CDR2 FYNNEI. This CDR3 region has 14 residues. V was shortened by 2 bases and J by 5 bases, with 13 bases between the two germline ends.

The chain couples TRBV6-6 to TRBJ1-3; D is undetermined. Per germline, CDR1 MNHNY and CDR2 SVGAGI (reference sequence). The CDR3 totals 12 residues. The V end was cut by 7 bases, the J end by 15 bases, with 19 bases between. CDR3 sequence: CASNSRGLGTYF. The DNA for the CDR3 is TGTGCCAGCAACAGTCGGGGTTTGGGCACATATTTT.

The chain carries TRBV27 and TRBJ2-7; D uncertain. Germline V CDR1 and CDR2: MNHEY, SMNVEV (reference sequence). V was shortened by 0 bases and J by 6 bases, with 12 bases between the two germline ends. This CDR3 spans 14 amino acids. CDR3 nucleotides: TGTGCCAGCAGTTTATCGAGGCTAGATGGCGAGCAGTACTTC. Protein sequence: CASSLSRLDGEQYF.

CDR3 nucleotides: TGTGCCAGCAGCGTAGAGGGGTGGGACTCTGGAAACACCATATATTTT. Translating it yields CASSVEGWDSGNTIYF. V gene TRBV9 combines with J gene TRBJ1-3, with D possibly being TRBD1 (5 bases). The CDR3 has 16 residues. Germline CDR1 is SGDLS and CDR2 is YYNGEE. Between the trimmed V and J ends, which lost 0 bases and 0 bases, there was a span of 10 bases.

The CDR3 sequence: CASTGQGYLFAEAFF. Written as DNA, the CDR3 is TGTGCCAGTACGGGACAGGGGTATTTGTTCGCTGAAGCTTTCTTT. This chain uses TRBV19 with TRBJ1-1; 10 bases fit TRBD1. The germline gives CDR1 LNHDA, CDR2 SQIVND (reference sequence). The CDR3 length is 15 residues. The trim removed 7 bases at V and 6 bases at J, leaving 11 bases unmatched. Full variable domain (remainder filled in from reference TRBV19 and TRBJ1-1): DGGITQSPKYLFRKEGQNVTLSCEQNLNHDAMYWYRQDPGQGLRLIYYSQIVNDFQKGDIAEGYSVSREKKESFPLTVTSAQKNPTAFYLCASTGQGYLFAEAFFGQGTRLTVV.

This chain links TRBV6-1 with TRBJ2-5, with D uncertain. The CDR3 is 11 residues long. V lost 4 bases, J lost 5 bases, and 5 bases lay in between. From germline, CDR1 is MNHNS and CDR2 SASEGT. The CDR3 DNA sequence: TGTGCCAGCAGTGTTCTTGAGACCCAGTACTTC. Its protein is CASSVLETQYF.

The rearrangement links TRBV6-6 to TRBJ2-1; D is perhaps TRBD2 (6 bases). Deletions cut 6 bases from V and 4 bases from J, with 16 bases between. The CDR3 has 15 residues. Germline loops: CDR1 MNHNY, CDR2 SVGAGI (reference sequence). CDR3 bases: TGTGCCAGCAGACTGATCGGGAGCCAGTACAATGAGCAGTTCTTC. Its protein is CASRLIGSQYNEQFF.